The 7 T cell receptor beta chains reported below all come from one sample, sequenced in a study of post-analysis software for immune sequencing data. The study, taken as a whole, reports: Five TRBV segments, TRBV5-6, TRBV5-1 and TRBV20-1 among them, were found more frequent in patients than controls.

cDNA libraries of TCR beta carried unique molecular identifiers. TCRdb analysed the PCR reads with MiXCR anew, one entry per CDR3 protein. The sample holds about 540,000 distinct CDR3 sequences, 34% seen once. The antigens of these receptors remain unknown. The source material was blood. Every receptor here comes from a girl younger than 18 with multiple sclerosis.

V gene TRBV29-1 combines with J gene TRBJ2-3, with D possibly TRBD1 on 5 matching bases. This CDR3 comprises 13 residues. Germline V lookup: CDR1 SQVTM, CDR2 ANQGSEA. Trimming removed 4 bases at V and 2 bases at J, with 10 bases between. This chain's CDR3 is CSVVRQHTDTQYF. The DNA for the CDR3 is TGCAGCGTTGTGAGACAGCACACAGATACGCAGTATTTT.

The chain carries TRBV4-1 and TRBJ2-5; D unclear. Trimming removed 4 bases at V and 4 bases at J, with 19 bases between. The CDR3 sequence is 16 residues long. Germline CDR1 reads MGHRA; CDR2 reads YSYEKL. The CDR3 sequence: CASSRAWTGARETQYF. CDR3 bases: TGCGCCAGCAGCCGGGCCTGGACGGGCGCGAGAGAGACCCAGTACTTC.

The rearrangement links TRBV5-1 to TRBJ1-2; TRBD1 is a possible D gene (5 bases). Germline values: CDR1 SGHRS, CDR2 YFSETQ. Trimming cost V 4 bases and J 0 bases, with 10 bases left between them. CDR3 length: 14 amino acids. The CDR3 nucleotides read TGCGCCAGCAGCCTCGACAGTCCTAACTATGGCTACACCTTC. Translated: CASSLDSPNYGYTF.

This rearrangement joins TRBV6-2 or TRBV6-3 to TRBJ2-1, with 7 bases lining up with TRBD1. The CDR3 has 14 amino acids. V lost 2 bases and J lost 9; bases outside the gene matches: 7. Germline V gene data show CDR1 as MNHEY and CDR2 as SVGEGT. The CDR3 nucleotides are TGTGCCAGCAGTTACGCGGAAGGGGGCGGTGAGCAGTTCTTC. Translated: CASSYAEGGGEQFF.

This clonotype was observed a handful of times. The rearrangement joins TRBV2 to TRBJ2-5; 7 bases are a match to TRBD2. Germline V gene data show CDR1 as SNHLY and CDR2 as FYNNEI. This CDR3 spans 14 amino acids. V trimming: 8 bases; J trimming: 7 bases; junction bases outside the gene matches: 13. The CDR3 sequence is CASLTGLPLPTQYF. The CDR3 nucleotides read TGTGCCAGCCTAACGGGACTACCCCTACCGACCCAGTACTTC.

This clonotype was counted between two and nine times. This chain connects TRBV12-3 or TRBV12-4 to TRBJ2-7; D is undetermined. Trimming removed 1 base at V and 6 bases at J, with 13 bases between. The CDR3 sequence is 14 residues long. The CDR3 DNA sequence: TGTGCCAGCAGTTTAGGGGCCCAGTCGAGCGAGCAGTACTTC. Protein product: CASSLGAQSSEQYF.

As regards this clonotype: An end of the junction differs from the germline gene, which may be a read error. The rearrangement joins TRBV6-1 to TRBJ2-4, with TRBD1 identical over 7 bases. The length of the CDR3 is 14 residues. Germline values: CDR1 MNHNS, CDR2 SASEGT. The CDR3 DNA reads TGTGCCAGTTACCACAAGACAGGGACCAACATCCAGTACTTC. Translation: CASYHKTGTNIQYF.